This TCR beta chain came from a study of shared clonotypes between healthy human individuals. Study-level findings and limits: Clonotypes not shared had lower generation probabilities than those common to all four donors.

The CDR3 is made up of 14 amino acids. Per germline, CDR1 MNHEY and CDR2 SMNVEV (reference sequence). Trimming cost V 4 bases and J 3 bases; bases outside gene matches: 4. Naive CD8 cells lacked CD45RO, underwent positive selection for CCR7 and left out terminally differentiated effector memory CD45RA+ cells. On this clone: What it recognizes is unknown. The sample carries other DNA sequences with the same CDR3.

On sorted subsets, replicate PCRs used about 200 ng DNA, or tens of thousands of T cell genomes. Clones were read by immunoSEQ multiplex PCR, and TCRdb kept only the in-frame ones, dropping some. The table includes about 2 million clones, about 95% detected once. The sequence came from a man between 18 and 35 years old in good health. The chain carries TRBV27 and TRBJ2-7; TRBD1 aligns across 9 bases. Sequences were obtained from naive CD8+ T cells sorted from blood. In nucleotides, the CDR3 is TGTGCCAGCAGTTCGGGACAGGGTTTCTACGAGCAGTACTTC. This encodes CASSSGQGFYEQYF.